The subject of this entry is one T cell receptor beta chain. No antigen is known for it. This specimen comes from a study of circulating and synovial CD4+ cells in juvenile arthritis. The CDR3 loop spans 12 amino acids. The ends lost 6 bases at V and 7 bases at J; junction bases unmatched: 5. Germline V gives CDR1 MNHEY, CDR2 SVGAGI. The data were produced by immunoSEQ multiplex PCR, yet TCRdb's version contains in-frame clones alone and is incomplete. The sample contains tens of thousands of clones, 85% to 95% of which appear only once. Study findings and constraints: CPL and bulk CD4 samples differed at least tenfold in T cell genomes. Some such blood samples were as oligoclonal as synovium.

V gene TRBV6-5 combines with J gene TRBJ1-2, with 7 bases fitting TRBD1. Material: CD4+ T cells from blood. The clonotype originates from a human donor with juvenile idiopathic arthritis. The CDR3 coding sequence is TGTGCCAGCAGCGGCAGGGGGTCTGGCTACACCTTC. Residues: CASSGRGSGYTF.